The rows below give T cell receptor beta chains drawn from one sample of a study of control samples from healthy donors and cancer patients. Assay used: immunoSEQ multiplex PCR; TCRdb lists only in-frame clones, some missing. The table records over 70,000 clones, roughly nine tenths of them present only once. The material sequenced was PBMCs. These receptors were taken from a woman between 50 and 59 years old with colorectal cancer. CDR3s include the opening cysteine and the closing phenylalanine or tryptophan. The D gene is left open where the match is weak. Expanded clones get a size class; other rows say once, few or many, or leave the size out.

abundance,v_gene,d_gene,j_gene,CDR3aa,CDR3nt
few,TRBV6-1,-,TRBJ2-2,CASSELGGRNGELFF,TGTGCCAGCAGTGAATTGGGGGGGCGAAACGGGGAGCTGTTTTTT
-,TRBV6-4,-,TRBJ2-5,CASSELEGETQYF,TGTGCCAGCAGTGAACTAGAGGGGGAGACCCAGTACTTC
-,TRBV7-8,-,TRBJ1-5,CASSGQEGQPQHF,TGTGCCAGCAGCGGCCAGGAGGGGCAGCCCCAGCATTTT
-,TRBV14,-,TRBJ1-4,CASSRDANEKLFF,TGTGCCAGCAGCCGGGATGCCAATGAAAAACTGTTTTTT
-,TRBV7-3,-,TRBJ2-2,CASSSGPNTGELFF,TGTGCCAGCAGCTCAGGACCGAACACCGGGGAGCTGTTTTTT
-,TRBV12-5,-,TRBJ1-4,CASGLALKRGGEKLFF,TGTGCTAGTGGTTTGGCCCTCAAGAGAGGGGGAGAAAAACTGTTTTTT
-,TRBV6-5,-,TRBJ2-2,CASSLKPTGGGELFF,TGTGCCAGCAGTTTGAAACCTACAGGAGGCGGGGAGCTGTTTTTT
-,TRBV5-1,TRBD1,TRBJ2-3,CASSLGGQSTDTQYF,TGCGCCAGCAGCTTGGGGGGACAGAGCACAGATACGCAGTATTTT
-,TRBV4-1,-,TRBJ1-4,CASSQVGINEKLFF,TGCGCCAGCAGCCAAGTCGGTATCAATGAAAAACTGTTTTTT
-,TRBV6-2/TRBV6-3,TRBD1,TRBJ1-1,CASSSQGAQNTEAFF,TGTGCCAGCAGTTCTCAGGGGGCGCAGAACACTGAAGCTTTCTTT
-,TRBV7-7,-,TRBJ2-2,CASSFHSGTNTGELFF,TGTGCCAGCAGCTTTCATAGCGGAACGAACACCGGGGAGCTGTTTTTT
-,TRBV7-2,-,TRBJ1-4,CASSSAGVTNEKLFF,TGTGCCAGCAGCTCGGCAGGGGTGACTAATGAAAAACTGTTTTTT
-,TRBV6-1,-,TRBJ1-4,CASSELNDGRRGKLFF,TGTGCCAGCAGTGAACTAAACGATGGTCGGAGAGGAAAACTGTTTTTT
-,TRBV5-1,TRBD1,TRBJ1-3,CASSLAGGQGIPGNTIYF,TGCGCCAGCAGCTTGGCCGGAGGACAGGGAATCCCTGGAAACACCATATATTTT
-,TRBV18,TRBD1,TRBJ1-4,CASSSYRGANEKLFF,TGTGCCAGCTCATCATACAGGGGCGCTAATGAAAAACTGTTTTTT
-,TRBV5-1,TRBD2,TRBJ2-2,CASSPSGLNTGELFF,TGCGCCAGCAGCCCTAGCGGGTTGAACACCGGGGAGCTGTTTTTT
-,TRBV5-1,-,TRBJ2-5,CASRWAGSSFTDF,TGCGCCAGCAGATGGGCGGGCTCCTCTTTTACGGACTTC
-,TRBV5-1,TRBD2,TRBJ2-3,CASSLKRGGTDTQYF,TGCGCCAGCAGCTTGAAGCGGGGGGGCACAGATACGCAGTATTTT
-,TRBV6-2/TRBV6-3,-,TRBJ1-5,CASSWGRDQPQHF,TGTGCCAGCAGTTGGGGCAGGGATCAGCCCCAGCATTTT
-,TRBV5-6,TRBD1,TRBJ2-2,CASSARDRGVTGELFF,TGTGCCAGCAGCGCGAGGGACAGGGGTGTTACCGGGGAGCTGTTTTTT
-,TRBV28,-,TRBJ2-6,CASSLSDRGANVLTF,TGTGCCAGCAGTTTAAGCGATAGAGGGGCCAACGTCCTGACTTTC
-,TRBV4-3,TRBD1,TRBJ2-1,CASSPTDRLTYNEQFF,TGCGCCAGCAGCCCGACGGACAGGTTAACTTACAATGAGCAGTTCTTC
-,TRBV5-1,TRBD1,TRBJ1-2,CASSFEAGGENGYTF,TGCGCCAGCAGCTTCGAGGCAGGGGGTGAGAATGGCTACACCTTC
-,TRBV7-2,-,TRBJ1-2,CASSLDQDKTYGYTF,TGTGCCAGCAGCTTAGATCAGGACAAGACCTATGGCTACACCTTC
-,TRBV28,TRBD1,TRBJ2-1,CASSLNVANSPGQTYNEQFF,TGTGCCAGCAGTTTAAATGTCGCGAATTCTCCGGGACAGACTTACAATGAGCAGTTCTTC
-,TRBV6-1,TRBD1,TRBJ1-5,CASSESGTGGQPQHF,TGTGCCAGCAGTGAATCGGGGACAGGGGGTCAGCCCCAGCATTTT
-,TRBV14,-,TRBJ1-6,CASSLRTGPPLHF,TGTGCCAGCAGCTTGAGAACAGGTCCTCCCCTCCACTTT
-,TRBV9,TRBD2,TRBJ2-5,CASSVGLAGIGTQYF,TGTGCCAGCAGCGTGGGACTAGCGGGTATCGGGACCCAGTACTTC
-,TRBV7-9,TRBD1,TRBJ2-2,CASSRQGANTGELFF,TGTGCCAGCAGCCGACAGGGCGCGAACACCGGGGAGCTGTTTTTT
-,TRBV2,-,TRBJ1-1,CASSADWWDTEAFF,TGTGCCAGCAGCGCAGATTGGTGGGACACTGAAGCTTTCTTT
-,TRBV18,TRBD1,TRBJ2-2,CASSLTGGRTGELFF,TGTGCCAGCTCCCTGACAGGGGGACGGACCGGGGAGCTGTTTTTT
-,TRBV3-1/TRBV3-2,-,TRBJ2-3,CASSQGIYPNQDTQYF,TGTGCCAGCAGCCAAGGCATTTACCCCAACCAAGATACGCAGTATTTT
-,TRBV4-1,TRBD1,TRBJ2-2,CASSPGTANTGELFF,TGCGCCAGCAGCCCTGGGACAGCGAACACCGGGGAGCTGTTTTTT